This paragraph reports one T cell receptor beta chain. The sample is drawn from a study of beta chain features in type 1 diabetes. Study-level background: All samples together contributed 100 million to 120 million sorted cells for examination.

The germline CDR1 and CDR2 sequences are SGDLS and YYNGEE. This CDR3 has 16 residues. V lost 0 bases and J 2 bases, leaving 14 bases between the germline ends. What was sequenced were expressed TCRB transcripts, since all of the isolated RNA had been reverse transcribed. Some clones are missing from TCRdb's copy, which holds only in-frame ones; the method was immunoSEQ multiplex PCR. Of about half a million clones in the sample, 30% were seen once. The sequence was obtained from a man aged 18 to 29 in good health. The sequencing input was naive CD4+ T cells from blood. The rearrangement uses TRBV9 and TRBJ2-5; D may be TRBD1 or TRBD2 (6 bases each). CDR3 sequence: CASSVGARGDQETQYF. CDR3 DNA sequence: TGTGCCAGCAGCGTAGGGGCTAGGGGGGATCAAGAGACCCAGTACTTC.